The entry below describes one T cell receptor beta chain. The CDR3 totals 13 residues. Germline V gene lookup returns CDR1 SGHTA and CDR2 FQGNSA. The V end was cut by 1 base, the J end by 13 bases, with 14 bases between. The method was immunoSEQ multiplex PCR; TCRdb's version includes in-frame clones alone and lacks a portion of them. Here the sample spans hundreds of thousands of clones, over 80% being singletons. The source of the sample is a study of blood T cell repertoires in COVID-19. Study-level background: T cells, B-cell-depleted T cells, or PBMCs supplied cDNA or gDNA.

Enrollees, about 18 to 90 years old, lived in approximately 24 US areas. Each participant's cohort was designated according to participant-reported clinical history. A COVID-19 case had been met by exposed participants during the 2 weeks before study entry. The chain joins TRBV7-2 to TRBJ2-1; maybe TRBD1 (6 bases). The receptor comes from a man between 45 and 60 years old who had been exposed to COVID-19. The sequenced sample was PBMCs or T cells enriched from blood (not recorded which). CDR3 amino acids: CASSLDLTGDQFF. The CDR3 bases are TGTGCCAGCAGCTTAGATCTGACAGGCGATCAGTTCTTC.